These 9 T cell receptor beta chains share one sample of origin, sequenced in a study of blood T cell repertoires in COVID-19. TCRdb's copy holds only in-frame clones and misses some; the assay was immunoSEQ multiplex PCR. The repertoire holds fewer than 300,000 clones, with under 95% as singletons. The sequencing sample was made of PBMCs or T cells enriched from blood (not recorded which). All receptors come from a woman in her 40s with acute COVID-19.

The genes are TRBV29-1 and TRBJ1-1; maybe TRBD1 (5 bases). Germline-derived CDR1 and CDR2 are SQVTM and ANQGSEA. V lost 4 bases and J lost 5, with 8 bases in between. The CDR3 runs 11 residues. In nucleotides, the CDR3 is TGCAGCGTTGGGTCAGGGACTGAAGCTTTCTTT. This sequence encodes CSVGSGTEAFF.

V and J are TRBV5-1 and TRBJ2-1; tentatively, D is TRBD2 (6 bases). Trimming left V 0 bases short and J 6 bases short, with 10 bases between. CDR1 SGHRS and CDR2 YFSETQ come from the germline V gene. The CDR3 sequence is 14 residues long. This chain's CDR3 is CASSLDLASNEQFF. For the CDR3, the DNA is TGCGCCAGCAGCTTGGATCTAGCGTCCAATGAGCAGTTCTTC.

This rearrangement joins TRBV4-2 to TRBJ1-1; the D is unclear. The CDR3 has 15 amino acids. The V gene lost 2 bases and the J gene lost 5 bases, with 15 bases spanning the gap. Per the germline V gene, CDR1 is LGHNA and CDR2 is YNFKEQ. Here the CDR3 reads CASSQSATIGTEAFF. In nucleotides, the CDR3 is TGTGCCAGCAGCCAATCTGCTACTATTGGGACTGAAGCTTTCTTT.

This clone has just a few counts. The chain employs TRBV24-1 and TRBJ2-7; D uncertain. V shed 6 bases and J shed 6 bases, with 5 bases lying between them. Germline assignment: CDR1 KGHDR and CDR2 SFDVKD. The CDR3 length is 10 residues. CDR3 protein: CATSFSEQYF. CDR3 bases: TGTGCCACCAGTTTCTCCGAGCAGTACTTC.

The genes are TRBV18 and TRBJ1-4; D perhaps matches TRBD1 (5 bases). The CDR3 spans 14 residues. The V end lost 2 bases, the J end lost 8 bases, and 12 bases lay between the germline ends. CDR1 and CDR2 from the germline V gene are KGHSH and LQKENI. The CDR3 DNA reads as TGTGCCAGCTCACCAGGTACAGGATTAGAAAAACTGTTTTTT. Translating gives CASSPGTGLEKLFF.

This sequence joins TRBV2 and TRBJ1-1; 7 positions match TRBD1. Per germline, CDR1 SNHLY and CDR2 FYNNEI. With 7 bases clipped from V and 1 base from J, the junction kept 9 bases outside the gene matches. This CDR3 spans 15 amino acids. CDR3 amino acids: CASTLTGQQNTEAFF. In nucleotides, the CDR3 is TGTGCCAGCACCCTGACGGGACAGCAGAACACTGAAGCTTTCTTT. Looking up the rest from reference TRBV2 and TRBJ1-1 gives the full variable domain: EPEVTQTPSHQVTQMGQEVILRCVPISNHLYFYWYRQILGQKVEFLVSFYNNEISEKSEIFDDQFSVERPDGSNFTLKIRSTKLEDSAMYFCASTLTGQQNTEAFFGQGTRLTVV.

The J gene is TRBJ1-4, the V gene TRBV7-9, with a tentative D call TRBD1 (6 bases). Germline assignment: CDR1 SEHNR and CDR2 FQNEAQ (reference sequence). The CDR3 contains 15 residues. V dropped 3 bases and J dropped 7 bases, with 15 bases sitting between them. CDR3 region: CASSLGTGPLEKLFF. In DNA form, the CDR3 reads TGTGCCAGCAGCTTGGGAACAGGGCCTCTTGAAAAACTGTTTTTT.

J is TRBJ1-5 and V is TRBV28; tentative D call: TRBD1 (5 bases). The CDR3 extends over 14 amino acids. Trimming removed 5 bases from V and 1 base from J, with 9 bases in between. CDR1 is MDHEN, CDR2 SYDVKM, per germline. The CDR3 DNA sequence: TGTGCCAGCAGTAGCGGGGGAAGCAATCAGCCCCAGCATTTT. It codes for CASSSGGSNQPQHF. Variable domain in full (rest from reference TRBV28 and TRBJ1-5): DVKVTQSSRYLVKRTGEKVFLECVQDMDHENMFWYRQDPGLGLRLIYFSYDVKMKEKGDIPEGYSVSREKKERFSLILESASTNQTSMYLCASSSGGSNQPQHFGDGTRLSIL.

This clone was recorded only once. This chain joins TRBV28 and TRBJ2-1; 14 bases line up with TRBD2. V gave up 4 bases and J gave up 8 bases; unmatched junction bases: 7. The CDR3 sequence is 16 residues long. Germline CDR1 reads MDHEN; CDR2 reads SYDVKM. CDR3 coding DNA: TGTGCCAGCAGTTATTCGGGACTAGCGGGGGTCGATGAGCAGTTCTTC. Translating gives CASSYSGLAGVDEQFF.